This TCR beta chain derives from a study of CD8+CD57+ T cells in acquired aplastic anemia (dated by TCRdb to 2016 to 2019). About the study as a whole: DNA extracted from sorted CD4+ and CD8+ cells had a mean of approximately 3.4 ug, with a range of about 0.18 to 27.4 ug. Mean read counts for healthy donor samples were some 10 million for CD4+ cells and about 12 million for CD8+ cells.

Deletion took 4 bases off V and 3 bases off J, with a span of 15 bases between the germline ends. From its cysteine to its phenylalanine, the CDR3 spans 15 amino acids. Only the CDR3 DNA stays, 45 bases, in frame from base 1. For CDR1 and CDR2, the germline V gene lists ENHRY and SYGVKD. In the study, sorted CD4+ and CD8+ blood T cells from patients with severe aplastic anemia and from healthy subjects underwent deep sequencing of TCR repertoires. Ficoll-Paque density gradient centrifugation was used to isolate peripheral blood mononuclear cells. Before DNA extraction, CD4+ and CD8+ T cells were sorted with FACS or magnetic beads. Broad study findings and their caveats: CD8+ Simpson's diversity did not differ significantly between patients and healthy controls (P=0.060). Some 30 CD8+ CDR3 sequences were shared between patients and controls but appeared highly expressed in patients and within their immunodominant clones.

With regard to this clonotype: Its specific antigen is unknown. Per-base quality was not reported, and no clone a single base away is much larger than it.

Profiling of TCR beta VDJ combinations and CDR3 sequences used genomic DNA as the template. TCR repertoire sequencing was run on an Illumina HiSeq 2000. In the original analysis: TRBV/TRBJ rearrangement plots, CDR3 size and DJ length profiles, and Simpson's diversity index were used to assess repertoires. The most abundant DNA sequence in the deep sequencing data was taken as the immunodominant clone. CDR3 amino acid sequences were screened for sharing across subjects and were compared with published repertoires and the VDJdb database. The raw public reads went through TCRdb reprocessing: fastp at Q25, MiXCR clone calling, in-frame beta chains kept. Identical CDR3 protein sequences are pooled into one entry, listed with their most common genes and DNA. The V and J calls shown here were made by TCRdb, not taken from the authors' results. The sample yields 200,000 to 250,000 distinct CDR3 sequences; about 37% were counted once. More than 0.95% of the sample comes from the top ten.

What was sequenced was sorted CD4+, CD8+, or CD8+CD57+ T cells (not recorded which) from PBMCs. This receptor chain uses TRBV10-3 and TRBJ1-2; TRBD1 is a possible D gene, resting on 5 matching bases. This TCR came from a human donor in good health, serving as a control. The sequenced DNA: TGTGCCATCAGTGTGCCCAGCGGGGGTTACTATGGCTACACCTTC. It codes for CAISVPSGGYYGYTF.